The present entry profiles one T cell receptor (beta chain) with its context. What this receptor recognizes is not known. No much larger clonotype is one base removed from it; base qualities were not supplied. The library relied on 5' RACE. The sample was run on an Illumina HiSeq 2500. A second PCR of roughly 7 to 11 cycles was performed with a sample-barcoded 5' primer and a J-beta primer mix. A unique molecular identifier was introduced onto each TCR beta cDNA molecule by a template-switch 5' adaptor carrying 12 random nucleotides. At least 2.5 million CDR3-containing paired-end reads were obtained from each sample. First-strand cDNA was synthesized from all RNA with the Mint cDNA synthesis kit, primed by a TRBC-specific oligonucleotide. After uracil-DNA glycosylase treatment, a first 18-cycle PCR used universal primers M1SS and BC2_uni_R on all cDNA. Regarding the original processing steps: For normalization, 1 million high-quality reads, each with a distinct molecular identifier, were randomly selected from each sample. Reads with shared molecular identifiers were discarded instead of being binned into consensus sequences. CDR3 identification, clonotype clustering and error correction used MiTCR with a Q25 quality threshold and the strictest error-elimination algorithm. A nonparametric unseen species model using Euler transformation provided a lower-bound estimate of total TCR beta diversity. TCRdb applied fastp at Q25 and MiXCR to the public reads, then kept only in-frame beta chains. Identical CDR3 protein sequences are pooled into one entry, listed with their most common genes and DNA. The V and J calls come from TCRdb's annotation, not from the publication. The sample includes 870,000 or so distinct CDR3 sequences, with about 30% observed a single time. Of the sample, roughly a sixth falls within the top ten clones.

CDR1 and CDR2, looked up from the germline V gene (reference sequence), are SEHNR and FQNEAQ. The CDR3 holds 14 amino acids from the cysteine to the phenylalanine. The sequence is cut down to CDR3 DNA, 42 bases in frame from base 1. The V and J ends are trimmed by 5 bases and 1 base, leaving 12 bases between them. The data were taken from a study of blood T cells in healthy people across ages (dated by TCRdb to between 2015 and 2017). Study-wide context: In model experiments, template switching captured about one uniquely barcoded TCR beta cDNA molecule for every two T cells. Using deep sequencing normalized with unique cDNA molecular identifiers, the study measured how TCR beta repertoire diversity changes with age. Four age groups were formed from the donors: young (average around 15 years), middle-aged (just under 40), aged (62) and long-lived (about 75). To avoid experimental bias, donors of different ages were spread randomly across the sequencing lanes. Two additional independent replicas of 1 million unique cDNA reads from the same blood draw were analyzed for two donors (one aged 18 to 30 and one aged 80 or older).

Systemically healthy Caucasian individuals from Russia, 35 to 50 in total and aged about 6 to 100 years, were included as donors. Around 10 milliliters of peripheral blood were collected from each donor into EDTA-treated Vacutainer tubes. Ficoll-Paque density-gradient centrifugation was used to isolate PBMCs, with at least 6 million per sample. Total RNA, at least 6 micrograms per sample, was extracted from PBMCs with Trizol reagent. For every donor, flow cytometry on a PBMC aliquot measured the percentage of naive CD45RAhigh/CD27high T cells. Here is what the overall study found, with its caveats: There was a strong correlation between observed TCR beta diversity and the percentage of naive T cells measured by flow cytometry. Because donor CMV infection status was unknown, age-related changes in expanded clonotypes were potentially confounded. Estimates of total diversity based on one million sequenced T cells were considered lower bounds and underestimates. Compared with the aged group, more naive CD4+ T cells, fewer expanded clones and increased TCR diversity were shown by the long-lived group, suggesting age selection. Observed TCR beta diversity per million T cells fell roughly linearly with age, and a significant reduction was already apparent by age around 40. Conclusive comparison of naive and antigen-experienced compartments was prevented by the profiling of bulk unsorted PBMCs.

This chain is built from TRBV7-9 and TRBJ2-7; the best D guess is TRBD2, with 6 bases matching. The sequenced sample was blood. The receptor's source is a woman older than 75 in good health. CDR3 region: CASSGGASSYEQYF. The nucleotide sequence reads as follows: TGTGCCAGCAGCGGAGGGGCGTCATCCTACGAGCAGTACTTC.